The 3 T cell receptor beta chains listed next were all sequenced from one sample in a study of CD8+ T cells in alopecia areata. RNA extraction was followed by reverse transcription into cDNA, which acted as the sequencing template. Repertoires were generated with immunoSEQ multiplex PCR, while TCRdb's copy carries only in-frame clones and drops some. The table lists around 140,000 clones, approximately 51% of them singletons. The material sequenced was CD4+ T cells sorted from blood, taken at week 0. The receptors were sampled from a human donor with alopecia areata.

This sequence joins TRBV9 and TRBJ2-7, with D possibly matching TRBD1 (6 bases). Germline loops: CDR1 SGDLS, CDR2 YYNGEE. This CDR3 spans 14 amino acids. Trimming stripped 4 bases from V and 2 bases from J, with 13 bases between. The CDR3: CASSPRQATYEQYF. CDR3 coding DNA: TGTGCCAGCAGCCCTCGACAGGCAACCTACGAGCAGTACTTC.

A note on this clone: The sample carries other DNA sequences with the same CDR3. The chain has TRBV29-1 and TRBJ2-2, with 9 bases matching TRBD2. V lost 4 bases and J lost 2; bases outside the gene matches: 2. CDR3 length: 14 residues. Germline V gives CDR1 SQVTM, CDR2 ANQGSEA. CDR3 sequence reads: CSVGSGSNTGELFF. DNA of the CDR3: TGCAGCGTTGGTAGCGGGAGTAACACCGGGGAGCTGTTTTTT.

The CDR3 DNA is TGTGCCAGCAGCCCTCGAGGGGTTCGGTATGGCTACACCTTC. Its protein product is CASSPRGVRYGYTF. The V gene is TRBV28, the J gene TRBJ1-2; D might be TRBD1 (5 bases). The CDR3 consists of 14 residues. V lost 6 bases and J lost 5, with 16 bases in between. Germline lookup yields CDR1 MDHEN and CDR2 SYDVKM.